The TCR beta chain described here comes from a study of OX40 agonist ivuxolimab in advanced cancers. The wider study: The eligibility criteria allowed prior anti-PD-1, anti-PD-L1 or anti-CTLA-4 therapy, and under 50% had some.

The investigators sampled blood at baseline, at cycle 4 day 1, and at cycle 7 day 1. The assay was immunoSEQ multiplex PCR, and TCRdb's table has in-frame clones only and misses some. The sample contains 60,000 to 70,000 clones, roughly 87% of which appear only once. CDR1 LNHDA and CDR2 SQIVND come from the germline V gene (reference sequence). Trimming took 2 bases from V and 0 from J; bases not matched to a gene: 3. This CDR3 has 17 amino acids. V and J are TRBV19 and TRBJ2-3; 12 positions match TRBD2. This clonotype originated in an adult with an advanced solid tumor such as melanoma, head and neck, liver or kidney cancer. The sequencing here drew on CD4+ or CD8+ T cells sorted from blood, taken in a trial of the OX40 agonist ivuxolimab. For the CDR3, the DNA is TGTGCCAGTAGTATACGGACTAGCGGGACGAGCACAGATACGCAGTATTTT. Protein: CASSIRTSGTSTDTQYF.